This TCR beta chain derives from a study of CD8 T cells in Susac syndrome. Study conclusions and caveats: As acknowledged by the study, its TCR sequencing and HLA analysis included a relatively small number of individuals.

Trimming took off 2 bases at V and 2 bases at J, with 10 bases between the two ends. Germline CDR1 is MDHEN and CDR2 is SYDVKM. This CDR3 contains 15 residues. TCR beta from blood CD8+ and CD4+ T cells was sequenced. The authors negatively isolated CD8+ and CD4+ T cells and FACS-enriched TEMRA cells. As concerns this clonotype: Its target is not known.

Reverse transcription of 0.5 to 1 ug RNA was performed with random hexamers. The immunoSEQ assay covered 54 Vbeta and 13 Jbeta segments for CDR3. MiXCR, run by TCRdb on the immunoSEQ multiplex PCR reads, gives a single entry per CDR3 protein. The table includes fewer than 150,000 distinct CDR3 sequences, approximately 93% detected once. Sequenced sample: CD8+ T cells from PBMCs. The receptor was isolated from a human donor in good health. The rearrangement uses TRBV28 and TRBJ2-4; unclear D gene. This CDR3 reads CASSLIGSTKNIQYF. The CDR3 DNA reads as TGTGCCAGCAGTTTAATAGGATCCACCAAAAACATTCAGTACTTC.